What follows is one T cell receptor beta chain and its context. What it binds is unknown. This entry comes from a study of early stage breast cancer tumors. Study details: The ER+/PR+/HER2- tumors included seven or eight ductal and four lobular carcinomas. Study-wide findings and caveats: Tumors had around 2.3-fold higher T cell density than normal breast. Enriched TCRB sequences shared across patients were mostly commonly generated sequences.

Germline loops: CDR1 GTSNPN, CDR2 SVGIG (reference sequence). CDR3 length: 13 amino acids. The germline V and J ends were trimmed by 0 bases and 6 bases, with 11 bases remaining between them. Each sample had two DNA replicates, about 0.47 ug blood or roughly 1.4 ug tissue. TCRdb keeps only in-frame clones here, not all; method: immunoSEQ multiplex PCR. Among about 69,000 clones listed, less than 90% were seen once. The source is a person in their forties with breast cancer. This chain uses TRBV30 with TRBJ1-2; no firm D call. Input material: blood. The CDR3 nucleotides read TGTGCCTGGAGTGTAAAAGCGGGGAATGGCTACACCTTC. Its translation: CAWSVKAGNGYTF.